Following are 23 T cell receptor beta chains from one sample sequenced in a study of T cell repertoires in cytomegalovirus infection. TCRdb redid the calling of the reads with MiXCR, one entry per CDR3 protein. Found here are 600,000 to 800,000 distinct CDR3 sequences, 20% to 25% of them singletons; the top ten hold less than 10%. The sample taken for sequencing was CD8+ T cells from PBMCs. The origin of the receptors is a human donor in good health (CMV status not recorded). Some clones in this sample may be carry-over from other donors' samples.

This clonotype came up many times. J is TRBJ1-5 and V is TRBV7-8; perhaps TRBD1 as D (5 bases). Germline V CDR1 and CDR2: SGHVS, FQNEAQ. The CDR3 length is 14 residues. Trimming removed 3 bases from V and 5 bases from J, with 11 bases in between. The CDR3 here is CASSLQGFYQPQHF. The CDR3, as DNA: TGTGCCAGCAGCTTGCAGGGTTTCTATCAGCCCCAGCATTTT.

In this sample, this clonotype turned up a few times. This sequence joins TRBV19 and TRBJ1-5; tentative D call: TRBD1 (6 bases). V shed 6 bases and J shed 3 bases, with 9 bases lying between them. This CDR3 region has 13 residues. CDR1 LNHDA and CDR2 SQIVND come from the germline V gene (reference sequence). CDR3: CASRLGANQPQHF. The CDR3 coding sequence is TGTGCCAGTAGACTGGGGGCCAATCAGCCCCAGCATTTT.

This clonotype was recorded at least ten times. The CDR3 DNA sequence: TGTGCCAGCAGTTCAGCGGGGGGTAGCACAGATACGCAGTATTTT. It codes for CASSSAGGSTDTQYF. This rearrangement joins TRBV6-1 to TRBJ2-3; 9 nucleotides line up with TRBD2. CDR3 length: 15 amino acids. Germline V CDR1 and CDR2: MNHNS, SASEGT. V was clipped by 5 bases and J by 0 bases; unmatched bases: 3.

This clonotype was found a few times. The V call is TRBV12-3 or TRBV12-4, the J call TRBJ2-2; D may be TRBD1 or TRBD2 (5 bases each). The CDR3 has 17 amino acids. The ends were cut back, 5 bases at V and 4 bases at J, with 20 bases in the middle. CDR3 coding DNA: TGTGCCAGCAGTCCGGGGCTAGAAGTTGGAAGCACCGGGGAGCTGTTTTTT. Amino acid sequence: CASSPGLEVGSTGELFF.

This clonotype was seen only a few times. The chain combines TRBV13 with TRBJ2-3, with TRBD1 matching 10 bases. V shed 4 bases, J shed 3 bases, and the junction held 7 bases outside the gene matches. CDR1 is PRHDT and CDR2 is FYEKMQ in the germline V gene (reference sequence). The CDR3 sequence is 16 residues long. CDR3 sequence: CASSSRDRGMTDTQYF. The DNA of the CDR3 is TGTGCCAGCAGCTCCCGGGACAGGGGTATGACAGATACGCAGTATTTT.

This clonotype showed up just a few times. V is TRBV7-9 and J is TRBJ2-6; 8 nucleotides match TRBD1. V was clipped by 4 bases and J by 0 bases; unmatched bases: 5. Germline CDR1 SEHNR, CDR2 FQNEAQ (reference sequence). The CDR3 spans 17 residues. The CDR3 is CASSWTGRGSGANVLTF. DNA of the CDR3: TGTGCCAGCAGCTGGACAGGGAGAGGCTCTGGGGCCAACGTCCTGACTTTC.

Turning to this clonotype: The junction departs from the called germline gene at one end, perhaps through a read error. The V call is TRBV7-8, the J call TRBJ2-4; 11 nucleotides match TRBD1. The CDR3 length is 17 residues. Germline lookup yields CDR1 SGHVS and CDR2 FQNEAQ. CDR3 amino acids: CASSLGQGAIAKNIQYF. CDR3 bases: TGTGCCAGCAGTTTAGGACAGGGGGCGATTGCCAAAAACATTCAGTACTTC.

The chain couples TRBV7-2 to TRBJ1-2, with D hard to call. CDR3 length equals 16 residues. V was shortened by 4 bases and J by 0 bases, with 15 bases between the two germline ends. Looked up from germline, CDR1 is SGHTA and CDR2 is FQGNSA. CDR3 DNA sequence: TGTGCCAGCAGCTCACCACCATTCATCGCTAACTATGGCTACACCTTC. This translates into CASSSPPFIANYGYTF. The whole variable domain, remainder taken from reference TRBV7-2 and TRBJ1-2, is GAGVSQSPSNKVTEKGKDVELRCDPISGHTALYWYRQSLGQGLEFLIYFQGNSAPDKSGLPSDRFSAERTGGSVSTLTIQRTQQEDSAVYLCASSSPPFIANYGYTFGSGTRLTVV.

The sample holds many counts of this clonotype. The J gene is TRBJ2-1, the V gene TRBV6-6; 9 bases match TRBD2. Per the germline V gene, CDR1 is MNHNY and CDR2 is SVGAGI (reference sequence). The CDR3 runs to 16 residues. V lost 5 bases, J lost 2 bases, and 7 bases stayed unmatched. In DNA form, the CDR3 reads TGTGCCAGCAGTCCCACGGGCGGGGGGGCCTACAATGAGCAGTTCTTC. Protein: CASSPTGGGAYNEQFF.

This clonotype appeared a single time. A much larger clone differs by one base, so this may be a read error. This chain joins TRBV7-8 and TRBJ2-3, with D possibly matching TRBD2 (6 bases). This CDR3 is 16 amino acids long. Trimming took 1 base from V and 2 from J, leaving 13 bases between them. Germline V gene lookup returns CDR1 SGHVS and CDR2 FQNEAQ. The CDR3 nucleotides are TGTGCCAGCAGCTTAGATACTAGCTCACCCACAGATACGCAGTATTTT. Protein product: CASSLDTSSPTDTQYF.

This rearrangement joins TRBV20-1 to TRBJ2-2; unclear D gene. This CDR3 is 13 amino acids long. Germline lookup yields CDR1 DFQATT and CDR2 SNEGSKA (reference sequence). The V gene lost 5 bases and the J gene lost 4 bases, with 11 bases spanning the gap. CDR3 in DNA: TGCAGTGCTCCCGTATTCTCCACCGGGGAGCTGTTTTTT. Its translation is CSAPVFSTGELFF.

V and J are TRBV9 and TRBJ2-2; D remains ambiguous. Trimming cost V 4 bases and J 8 bases, with 12 bases left between them. The germline V gene encodes CDR1 SGDLS and CDR2 YYNGEE. This CDR3 has 13 residues. CDR3 loop: CASSPSSVGELFF. The CDR3 DNA reads as TGTGCCAGCAGCCCCAGTTCGGTAGGGGAGCTGTTTTTT. The complete variable domain, with remaining parts taken from reference TRBV9 and TRBJ2-2, reads DSGVTQTPKHLITATGQRVTLRCSPRSGDLSVYWYQQSLDQGLQFLIQYYNGEERAKGNILERFSAQQFPDLHSELNLSSLELGDSALYFCASSPSSVGELFFGEGSRLTVL.

This chain connects TRBV6-5 to TRBJ2-5; D gene ambiguous. CDR1 and CDR2 from the germline V gene are MNHEY and SVGAGI. V was shortened by 0 bases and J by 1 base, with 3 bases between the two germline ends. The CDR3 spans 13 residues. The CDR3 nucleotides read TGTGCCAGCAGTTACTCAGGCCAAGAGACCCAGTACTTC. As protein: CASSYSGQETQYF.

The CDR3 region is CASSPDRDGETQYF. CDR3 nucleotide sequence: TGTGCCAGCAGCCCCGACAGGGATGGAGAGACCCAGTACTTC. This chain connects TRBV28 to TRBJ2-5, with TRBD1 matching 7 bases. With 6 bases clipped from V and 4 bases from J, the junction kept 8 bases outside the gene matches. Germline CDR1 is MDHEN and CDR2 is SYDVKM. The CDR3 sequence is 14 residues long.

The chain links TRBV6-1 to TRBJ2-4, with TRBD2 matching 7 bases. Trimming at V came to 6 bases and at J to 0 bases, leaving 11 bases not matched to a gene. Germline V gene data show CDR1 as MNHNS and CDR2 as SASEGT. CDR3 length equals 17 residues. CDR3: CASSYSAGVEAKNIQYF. The DNA for the CDR3 is TGTGCCAGCAGCTACTCCGCGGGAGTGGAAGCCAAAAACATTCAGTACTTC.

This clonotype was found a few times. This chain joins TRBV12-3 or TRBV12-4 and TRBJ1-1, with 9 bases fitting TRBD1. The CDR3 extends over 17 amino acids. Losses at the gene ends were 4 bases for V and 4 bases for J; bases not matched to a gene: 13. CDR3 amino acids: CASSYLPGTGKGTEAFF. CDR3 DNA: TGTGCCAGCAGTTATCTCCCCGGGACAGGGAAGGGCACTGAAGCTTTCTTT.

The V call is TRBV14, the J call TRBJ1-3; 10 positions match TRBD1. Germline CDR1 is SGHDN and CDR2 is FVKESK. V shed 5 bases and J 4 bases; nucleotides not matched to a gene: 17. The CDR3 is made up of 19 amino acids. The DNA for the CDR3 is TGTGCCAGCAGCTCAAAGGATCGGGACAGGGGTGGACCCGGAAACACCATATATTTT. Protein: CASSSKDRDRGGPGNTIYF.

This clonotype was found many times. The rearrangement uses TRBV7-9 and TRBJ2-5, with D maybe TRBD1 (5 bases). CDR3 length equals 14 residues. Germline V CDR1 and CDR2: SEHNR, FQNEAQ (reference sequence). The V end lost 3 bases, the J end lost 4 bases, and 12 bases lay between the germline ends. This chain's CDR3 is CASSFDSLRETQYF. The CDR3 DNA reads as TGTGCCAGCAGCTTCGACAGCTTGCGAGAGACCCAGTACTTC.

This clonotype was recorded a few times. This chain joins TRBV5-6 and TRBJ1-1, with TRBD1 as a possible D gene (6 bases). Trimming stripped 7 bases from V and 1 base from J, with 11 bases between. This CDR3 is 13 amino acids long. Germline V gene sequence: CDR1 SGHDT, CDR2 YYEEEE. This chain's CDR3 is CASGYRENTEAFF. CDR3 DNA sequence: TGTGCCAGCGGATACAGGGAGAACACTGAAGCTTTCTTT. Supplemented by reference TRBV5-6 and TRBJ1-1, the full variable domain reads DAGVTQSPTHLIKTRGQQVTLRCSPKSGHDTVSWYQQALGQGPQFIFQYYEEEERQRGNFPDRFSGHQFPNYSSELNVNALLLGDSALYLCASGYRENTEAFFGQGTRLTVV.

About this clonotype itself: One end of the junction does not line up with germline, which may come from a read error. The chain has TRBV13 and TRBJ1-1, with TRBD1 as a possible D gene (5 bases). The germline CDR1 and CDR2 sequences are PRHDT and FYEKMQ (reference sequence). This CDR3 contains 14 residues. CDR3 sequence reads: CASNDTGAITEVIF. For the CDR3, the DNA is TGTGCCAGCAACGATACCGGGGCCATCACGGAAGTGATCTTT.

The V call is TRBV7-3, the J call TRBJ2-2; D is undetermined. With 5 bases removed from V and 7 bases from J, the gap between germline ends came to 5 bases. The CDR3 consists of 11 residues. CDR1 and CDR2 from the germline V gene are SGHTA and FQGTGA. The CDR3 reads CASSVNGELFF. The CDR3 DNA reads as TGTGCCAGCAGCGTGAACGGGGAGCTGTTTTTT.

The CDR3 DNA is TGCAGTGCTAGAGGAGGATCTAGGGCAGATACGCAGTATTTT. Its protein is CSARGGSRADTQYF. The chain joins TRBV20-1 to TRBJ2-3; D is unclear. V was pared by 1 base and J by 4 bases, with 12 bases between. Germline-derived CDR1 and CDR2 are DFQATT and SNEGSKA (reference sequence). This CDR3 is 14 amino acids long.

This clonotype has only a few counts. The genes are TRBV7-3 and TRBJ2-2, with D possibly being TRBD2 (5 bases). Germline values: CDR1 SGHTA, CDR2 FQGTGA. Trimming took 5 bases from V and 5 from J, leaving 12 bases between them. This CDR3 comprises 14 residues. The DNA of the CDR3 is TGTGCCAGCAGCGTCCCAGCGGTTACCGGGGAGCTGTTTTTT. Translated: CASSVPAVTGELFF.